Below are 15 T cell receptor beta chains sequenced from a single sample in a study of blood T cell repertoires in COVID-19. Sequencing was performed with immunoSEQ multiplex PCR; in TCRdb, only in-frame clones are kept and a portion is missing. Here the sample spans some 380,000 clones, more than 75% being singletons. The material sequenced was PBMCs or T cells enriched from blood (not recorded which). The receptors come from a man aged 30-40 years who had recovered from COVID-19.

J is TRBJ1-1 and V is TRBV30; perhaps TRBD1 as D (5 bases). Germline CDR1 GTSNPN, CDR2 SVGIG (reference sequence). This CDR3 contains 13 residues. V was cut by 2 bases and J by 5 bases, with 12 bases left in between. This CDR3 is CAWSHTGGTEAFF. CDR3 in DNA: TGTGCCTGGAGTCATACGGGGGGTACTGAAGCTTTCTTT.

The chain links TRBV20-1 to TRBJ1-1; no firm D call. The germline V gene encodes CDR1 DFQATT and CDR2 SNEGSKA (reference sequence). The CDR3 has 11 amino acids. V was clipped by 2 bases and J by 6 bases, with 7 bases between them. This chain's CDR3 is CSARRHAEAFF. The CDR3 coding sequence is TGCAGTGCTAGAAGACACGCTGAAGCTTTCTTT.

The genes are TRBV6-5 and TRBJ2-2; D might be TRBD1 (5 bases). Looked up from germline, CDR1 is MNHEY and CDR2 is SVGAGI. V gave up 2 bases and J gave up 7 bases, with 11 bases separating them. This CDR3 region has 14 residues. For the CDR3, the DNA is TGTGCCAGCAGTTACAGCAGGGCGGTCGGGGAGCTGTTTTTT. Amino acids: CASSYSRAVGELFF.

The chain carries TRBV6-6 and TRBJ2-3; 16 bases are a match to TRBD2. Germline values: CDR1 MNHNY, CDR2 SVGAGI (reference sequence). The V segment lost 5 bases and the J segment 4 bases; nucleotides outside the gene matches: 3. The CDR3 runs 16 residues. The chain's CDR3 is CASSRGTSGGADTQYF. Written as DNA, the CDR3 is TGTGCCAGCAGTCGCGGGACTAGCGGGGGGGCAGATACGCAGTATTTT.

J is TRBJ1-2 and V is TRBV7-8; D not resolved. CDR1 and CDR2 (germline): SGHVS, FQNEAQ. The CDR3 is 15 residues long. Deletions cut 1 base from V and 8 bases from J, with 17 bases between. The CDR3 DNA reads as TGTGCCAGCAGCTTAGTTGGGCAGGCCTCCGCGGGCTACACCTTC. It yields the protein CASSLVGQASAGYTF.

J is TRBJ1-1 and V is TRBV7-9, with unresolved D. V was shortened by 2 bases and J by 0 bases, with 13 bases between the two germline ends. Germline loops: CDR1 SEHNR, CDR2 FQNEAQ (reference sequence). This CDR3 is 16 amino acids long. Here the CDR3 reads CASSLSLITVNTEAFF. The CDR3, as DNA: TGTGCCAGCAGCTTATCATTAATAACGGTGAACACTGAAGCTTTCTTT.

This clone occurred a few times. The rearrangement links TRBV11-2 to TRBJ1-2, with 8 nucleotides matching TRBD1. The CDR3 covers 14 residues. Trimming at V came to 3 bases and at J to 4 bases, leaving 4 bases not matched to a gene. The germline CDR1 and CDR2 sequences are SGHAT and FQNNGV. The CDR3: CASSFDRGGYGYTF. In nucleotides, the CDR3 is TGTGCCAGCAGCTTCGACAGGGGAGGCTATGGCTACACCTTC.

The genes are TRBV30 and TRBJ2-1, with D maybe TRBD2 (6 bases). With 8 bases removed from V and 10 bases from J, the gap between germline ends came to 18 bases. Germline V gene data show CDR1 as GTSNPN and CDR2 as SVGIG (reference sequence). This CDR3 contains 12 residues. The CDR3 reads CARTRLEVEQFF. The CDR3 DNA follows: TGTGCCCGGACAAGACTAGAGGTGGAGCAGTTCTTC. Full variable domain (missing parts from reference TRBV30 and TRBJ2-1): SQTIHQWPATLVQPVGSPLSLECTVEGTSNPNLYWYRQAAGRGLQLLFYSVGIGQISSEVPQNLSASRPQDRQFILSSKKLLLSDSGFYLCARTRLEVEQFFGPGTRLTVL.

The chain has TRBV5-1 and TRBJ2-7; perhaps TRBD2 as D (5 bases). Germline CDR1 and CDR2: SGHRS and YFSETQ. CDR3 size: 15 residues. Trimming took 2 bases from V and 0 from J, leaving 12 bases between them. The CDR3 protein is CASSFEGLTSYEQYF. The CDR3 bases are TGCGCCAGCAGCTTTGAGGGATTGACCTCCTACGAGCAGTACTTC.

The chain carries TRBV21-1 and TRBJ2-3; TRBD2, as called in the table, went unchecked against the DNA. TRBV21-1 is annotated as a pseudogene. CDR3 length equals 16 residues. CDR3 coding DNA: TGTGCCAGCAGCAAAGGGGTGAGGCCTAGCACAGATACGCAGTATTTT. It yields the protein CASSKGVRPSTDTQYF.

V gene TRBV27 combines with J gene TRBJ2-5, with a possible D match to TRBD1 (5 bases). V lost 5 bases and J 2 bases, leaving 12 bases between the germline ends. The germline V gene has CDR1 MNHEY and CDR2 SMNVEV (reference sequence). The CDR3 is 14 residues long. This chain's CDR3 is CASSRRTPQETQYF. In DNA, the CDR3 is TGTGCCAGCAGTCGCCGGACACCGCAAGAGACCCAGTACTTC.

The chain recombines TRBV11-2 with TRBJ2-2; 8 bases agree with TRBD1. Germline trimming cut 5 bases from V and 4 bases from J; bases unmatched to any gene: 18. Per the germline V gene, CDR1 is SGHAT and CDR2 is FQNNGV. There are 19 residues in the CDR3. CDR3 region: CASSPIRAIQGVVTGELFF. The CDR3 DNA follows: TGTGCCAGCAGCCCAATCCGGGCGATACAGGGGGTAGTCACCGGGGAGCTGTTTTTT.

V is TRBV9 and J is TRBJ2-1, with 11 bases identical to TRBD2. The CDR3 consists of 15 residues. Germline V gene lookup returns CDR1 SGDLS and CDR2 YYNGEE. Trimming removed 4 bases from V and 4 bases from J; junction bases left unmatched: 4. The CDR3 loop is CASSLGTSGYNEQFF. CDR3 DNA sequence: TGTGCCAGCAGCCTAGGGACTAGCGGATACAATGAGCAGTTCTTC.

This clone was seen once. The chain uses TRBV5-4 and TRBJ2-2; D gene unclear. The CDR3 contains 14 residues. Germline V lookup: CDR1 SGHNT, CDR2 YYREEE (reference sequence). The V end was cut by 2 bases, the J end by 4 bases, with 9 bases between. The CDR3 DNA is TGTGCCAGCAGCTTAAATACGGGCACCGGGGAGCTGTTTTTT. Protein sequence: CASSLNTGTGELFF.

The V call is TRBV5-5, the J call TRBJ1-3, with a possible D match to TRBD1 (6 bases). The germline V and J ends were trimmed by 3 bases and 0 bases, with 22 bases remaining between them. CDR3 length: 19 amino acids. CDR1 is SGHKS and CDR2 is YYEKEE in the germline V gene (reference sequence). CDR3 amino acids: CASSWTDRLRLFSGNTIYF. In DNA, the CDR3 is TGTGCCAGCAGCTGGACAGACAGGTTACGGTTATTCTCTGGAAACACCATATATTTT.